This entry features one TCR beta chain sequence. This sample is drawn from a study of T cell changes during pregnancy in multiple sclerosis. Data came from immunoSEQ multiplex PCR; TCRdb stores just in-frame clones and leaves some out. The table has almost 65,000 clones, around 92% seen once. The CDR3 runs to 16 residues. Germline V gene lookup returns CDR1 LNHDA and CDR2 SQIVND (reference sequence). With 1 base removed from V and 11 bases from J, the gap between germline ends came to 21 bases. The sequence was collected from a female donor with multiple sclerosis, enrolled in a pregnancy study. The sequenced sample was peripheral blood, obtained in the first trimester of pregnancy. This chain uses TRBV19 with TRBJ2-1; a weak D match, TRBD2 (5 bases). The CDR3 is CASSIGGGPLQSKQFF. The CDR3 region has the DNA TGTGCCAGTAGTATAGGAGGAGGACCTCTACAATCGAAGCAGTTCTTC.